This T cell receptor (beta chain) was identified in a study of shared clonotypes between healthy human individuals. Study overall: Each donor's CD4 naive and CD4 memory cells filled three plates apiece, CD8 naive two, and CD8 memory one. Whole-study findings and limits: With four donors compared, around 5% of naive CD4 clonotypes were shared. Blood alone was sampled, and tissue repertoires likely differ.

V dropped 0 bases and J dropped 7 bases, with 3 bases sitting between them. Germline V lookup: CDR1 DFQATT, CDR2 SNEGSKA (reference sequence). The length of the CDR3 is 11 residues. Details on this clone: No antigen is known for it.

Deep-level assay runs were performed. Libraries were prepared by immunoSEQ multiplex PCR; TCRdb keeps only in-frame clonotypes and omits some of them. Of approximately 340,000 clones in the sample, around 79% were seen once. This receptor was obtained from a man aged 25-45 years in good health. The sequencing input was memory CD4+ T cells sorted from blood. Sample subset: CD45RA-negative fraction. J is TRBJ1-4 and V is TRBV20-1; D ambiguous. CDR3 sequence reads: CSARDVEKLFF. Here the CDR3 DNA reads TGCAGTGCTAGAGATGTTGAAAAACTGTTTTTT.